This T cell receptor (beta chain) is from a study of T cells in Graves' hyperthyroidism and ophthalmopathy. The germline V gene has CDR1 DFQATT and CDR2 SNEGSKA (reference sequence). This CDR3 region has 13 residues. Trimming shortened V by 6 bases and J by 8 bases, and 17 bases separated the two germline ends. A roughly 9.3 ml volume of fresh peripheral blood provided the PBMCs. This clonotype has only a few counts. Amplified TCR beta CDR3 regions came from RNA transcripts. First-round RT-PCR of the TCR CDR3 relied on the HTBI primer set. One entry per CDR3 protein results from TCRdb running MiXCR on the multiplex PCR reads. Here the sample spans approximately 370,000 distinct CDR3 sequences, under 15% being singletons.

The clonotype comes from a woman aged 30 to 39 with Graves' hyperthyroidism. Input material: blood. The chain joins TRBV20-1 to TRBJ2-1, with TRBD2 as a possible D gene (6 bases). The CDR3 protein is CSAPMGEVDEQFF. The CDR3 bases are TGCAGTGCGCCAATGGGGGAGGTGGATGAGCAGTTCTTC.